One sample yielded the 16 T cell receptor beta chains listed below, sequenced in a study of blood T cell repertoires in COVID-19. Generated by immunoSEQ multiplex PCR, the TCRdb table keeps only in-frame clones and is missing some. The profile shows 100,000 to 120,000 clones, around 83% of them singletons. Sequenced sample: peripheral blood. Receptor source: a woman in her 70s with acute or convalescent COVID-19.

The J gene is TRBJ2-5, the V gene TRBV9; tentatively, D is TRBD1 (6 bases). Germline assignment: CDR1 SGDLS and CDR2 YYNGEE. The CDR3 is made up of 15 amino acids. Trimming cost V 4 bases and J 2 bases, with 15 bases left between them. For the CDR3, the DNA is TGTGCCAGCAGCCCAGAACAGGGAACACAAGAGACCCAGTACTTC. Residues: CASSPEQGTQETQYF.

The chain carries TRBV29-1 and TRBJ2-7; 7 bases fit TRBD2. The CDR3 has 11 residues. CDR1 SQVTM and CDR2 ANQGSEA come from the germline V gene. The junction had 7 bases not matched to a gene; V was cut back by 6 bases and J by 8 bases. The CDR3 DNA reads TGCAGCGTCGGGGGGTGGGAAAAGCAGTACTTC. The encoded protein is CSVGGWEKQYF.

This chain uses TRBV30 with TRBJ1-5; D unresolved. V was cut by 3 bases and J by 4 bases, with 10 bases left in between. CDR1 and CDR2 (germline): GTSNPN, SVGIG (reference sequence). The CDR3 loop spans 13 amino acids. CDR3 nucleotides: TGTGCCTGGAGCAATTCTATAAATCAGCCCCAGCATTTT. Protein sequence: CAWSNSINQPQHF.

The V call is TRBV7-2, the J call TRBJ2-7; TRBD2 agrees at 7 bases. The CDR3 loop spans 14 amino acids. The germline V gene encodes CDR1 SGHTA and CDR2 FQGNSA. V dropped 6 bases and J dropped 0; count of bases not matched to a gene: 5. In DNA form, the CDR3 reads TGTGCCAGCAGTTGGGGGGGAGGCTCCTACGAGCAGTACGTC. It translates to CASSWGGGSYEQYV.

In DNA, the CDR3 is TGTGCCAGCAGCAAACCCTTAACAGGGATCGGGGCCAACGTCCTGACTTTC. This sequence encodes CASSKPLTGIGANVLTF. The genes are TRBV21-1 and TRBJ2-6; TRBD1, the D gene given by the table, was not confirmed from the DNA. TRBV21-1 is given as a pseudogene. CDR3 size: 17 residues.

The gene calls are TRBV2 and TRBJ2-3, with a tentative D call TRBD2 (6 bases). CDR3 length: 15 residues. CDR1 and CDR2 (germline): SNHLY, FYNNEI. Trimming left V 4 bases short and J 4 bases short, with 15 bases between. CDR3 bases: TGTGCCAGCAGTGCCGCCCTTCTAGCGCCAGATACGCAGTATTTT. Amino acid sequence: CASSAALLAPDTQYF. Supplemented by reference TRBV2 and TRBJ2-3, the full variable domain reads EPEVTQTPSHQVTQMGQEVILRCVPISNHLYFYWYRQILGQKVEFLVSFYNNEISEKSEIFDDQFSVERPDGSNFTLKIRSTKLEDSAMYFCASSAALLAPDTQYFGPGTRLTVL.

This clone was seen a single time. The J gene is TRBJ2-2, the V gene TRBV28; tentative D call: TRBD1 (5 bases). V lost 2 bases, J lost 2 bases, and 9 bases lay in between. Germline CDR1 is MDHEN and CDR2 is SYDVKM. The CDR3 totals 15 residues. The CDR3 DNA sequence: TGTGCCAGCAGTTTACAGCAGGGCAACACCGGGGAGCTGTTTTTT. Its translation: CASSLQQGNTGELFF.

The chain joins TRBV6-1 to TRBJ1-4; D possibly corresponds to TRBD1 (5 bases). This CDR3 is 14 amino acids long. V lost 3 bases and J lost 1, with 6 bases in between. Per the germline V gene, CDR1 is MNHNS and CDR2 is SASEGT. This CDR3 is CASSEDITNEKLFF. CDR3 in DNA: TGTGCCAGCAGTGAGGACATAACTAATGAAAAACTGTTTTTT.

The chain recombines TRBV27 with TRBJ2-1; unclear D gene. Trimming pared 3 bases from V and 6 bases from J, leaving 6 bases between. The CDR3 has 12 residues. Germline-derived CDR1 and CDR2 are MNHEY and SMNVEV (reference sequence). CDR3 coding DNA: TGTGCCAGCAGTTTCCACAGCAATGAGCAGTTCTTC. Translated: CASSFHSNEQFF.

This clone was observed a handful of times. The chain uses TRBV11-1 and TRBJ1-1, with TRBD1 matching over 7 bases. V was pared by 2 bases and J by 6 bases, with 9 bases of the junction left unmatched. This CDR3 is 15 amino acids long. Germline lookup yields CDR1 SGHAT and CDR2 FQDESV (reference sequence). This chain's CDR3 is CASSLIGQAAAEAFF. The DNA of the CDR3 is TGTGCCAGCAGCTTAATAGGACAGGCAGCTGCTGAAGCTTTCTTT.

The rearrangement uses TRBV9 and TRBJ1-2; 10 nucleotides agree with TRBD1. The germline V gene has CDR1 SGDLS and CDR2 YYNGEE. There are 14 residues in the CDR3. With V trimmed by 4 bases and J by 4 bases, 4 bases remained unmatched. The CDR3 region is CASSPGTGAYGYTF. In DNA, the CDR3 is TGTGCCAGCAGCCCCGGGACAGGGGCCTATGGCTACACCTTC.

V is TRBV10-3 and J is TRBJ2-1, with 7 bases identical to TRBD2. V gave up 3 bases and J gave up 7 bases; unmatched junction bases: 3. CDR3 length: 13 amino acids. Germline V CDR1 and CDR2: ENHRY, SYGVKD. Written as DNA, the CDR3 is TGTGCCATCAGTGACTGGGAGGGGAATGAGCAGTTCTTC. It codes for CAISDWEGNEQFF.

CDR3 region: CASKDSGAATDTQYF. The CDR3 region has the DNA TGTGCCAGCAAGGACAGTGGAGCCGCAACAGATACGCAGTATTTT. The chain employs TRBV6-5 and TRBJ2-3, with D perhaps matching TRBD1 (6 bases). From germline, CDR1 is MNHEY and CDR2 SVGAGI. CDR3 length: 15 amino acids. V lost 7 bases to trimming and J lost 3 bases, with 17 bases between them.

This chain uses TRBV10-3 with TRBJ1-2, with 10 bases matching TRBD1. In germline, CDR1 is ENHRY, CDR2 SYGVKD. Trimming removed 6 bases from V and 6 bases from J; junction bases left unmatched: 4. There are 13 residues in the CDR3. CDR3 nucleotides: TGTGCCATCAGCGGGACAGGGGATAATGGCTACACCTTC. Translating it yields CAISGTGDNGYTF.

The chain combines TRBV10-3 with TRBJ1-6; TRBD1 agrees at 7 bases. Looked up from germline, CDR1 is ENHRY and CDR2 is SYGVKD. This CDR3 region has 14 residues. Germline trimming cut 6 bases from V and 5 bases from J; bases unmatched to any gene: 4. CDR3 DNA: TGTGCCATCAGCGGGACAGAGAATAATTCACCCCTCCACTTT. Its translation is CAISGTENNSPLHF.

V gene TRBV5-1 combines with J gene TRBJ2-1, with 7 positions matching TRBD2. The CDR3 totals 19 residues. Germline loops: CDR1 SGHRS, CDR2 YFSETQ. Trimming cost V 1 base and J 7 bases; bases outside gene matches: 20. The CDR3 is CASSLRGSGTAGVINEQFF. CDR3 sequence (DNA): TGCGCCAGCAGCTTGCGGGGTTCTGGGACGGCGGGGGTAATTAATGAGCAGTTCTTC. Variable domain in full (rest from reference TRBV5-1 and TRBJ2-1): KAGVTQTPRYLIKTRGQQVTLSCSPISGHRSVSWYQQTPGQGLQFLFEYFSETQRNKGNFPGRFSGRQFSNSRSEMNVSTLELGDSALYLCASSLRGSGTAGVINEQFFGPGTRLTVL.